The sequence of this T cell receptor beta chain was determined in a study of tumor-infiltrating lymphocytes in primary liver carcinoma. This clonotype turned up a few times. TCR beta cDNA was prepared out of 450 to 500 ng total RNA by means of a constant-region primer. Slightly modified ARM-PCR with three nested multiplex PCR rounds yielded TCR beta libraries. Investigators reported that the first two PCR rounds, at about 11 cycles each, used TRBV1-TRBV30 forward primers with a C-beta reverse primer. TCRdb processed the multiplex PCR reads anew with MiXCR; each CDR3 protein has one entry. This sample has around 170,000 distinct CDR3 sequences; 50% to 75% occur once, and the top ten carry 72%. Blood RNA came from unsorted whole blood; germline DNA was also extracted. It was before surgery that around 4 milliliters of peripheral blood were collected. The V and J ends lost 0 bases and 2 bases, in that order; junction bases with no gene match: 8. The CDR3 spans 17 residues. Looked up from germline, CDR1 is LGHNA and CDR2 is YNFKEQ.

This clonotype was obtained from a man aged 35-49 years with primary liver carcinoma and hepatitis B virus infection. Sequenced material: peripheral blood. The J gene is TRBJ2-3, the V gene TRBV4-2; TRBD2 aligns across 7 bases. The CDR3 is CASSQEGPGGFTDTQYF. CDR3 in DNA: TGTGCCAGCAGCCAAGAAGGTCCGGGAGGCTTCACAGATACGCAGTATTTT.